These 13 T cell receptor beta chains came from one sample sequenced in a study of T-cell memory formation after mild COVID-19. A single record per CDR3 protein comes from TCRdb applying MiXCR to the 5' RACE reads. Counted here are 120,000 to 150,000 distinct CDR3 sequences, approximately 5.7% occurring once; the ten biggest clones make up around 2%. Sequencing input: PBMCs or a T cell subset sorted from them (not recorded which). The receptors stem from an adult woman who had mild COVID-19 (a few samples of this study predate the infection). Cell type and time point are not known.

This clonotype appeared a few times. V and J are TRBV20-1 and TRBJ1-6; D may be TRBD1 (6 bases). CDR1 is DFQATT, CDR2 SNEGSKA, per germline (reference sequence). The CDR3 runs 15 residues. V was shortened by 5 bases and J by 0 bases, with 11 bases between the two germline ends. DNA of the CDR3: TGCAGTGCTTTTTTACAGGGCTCCTATAATTCACCCCTCCACTTT. Protein: CSAFLQGSYNSPLHF.

The chain has TRBV5-1 and TRBJ2-1; no reliable D call. V shed 0 bases and J shed 2 bases, with 12 bases lying between them. Germline lookup yields CDR1 SGHRS and CDR2 YFSETQ. There are 16 residues in the CDR3. The DNA of the CDR3 is TGCGCCAGCAGCTTGGGAGCGTCAGCCCCCTACAATGAGCAGTTCTTC. This encodes CASSLGASAPYNEQFF.

The chain has TRBV24-1 and TRBJ2-1; TRBD1 might be the D (6 bases). Germline V gene sequence: CDR1 KGHDR, CDR2 SFDVKD. This CDR3 spans 13 amino acids. V was cut by 4 bases and J by 12 bases, with 15 bases left in between. CDR3 in amino acids: CATSDYYRVGQFF. CDR3 sequence (DNA): TGTGCCACCAGTGACTACTACAGGGTGGGGCAGTTCTTC.

This clonotype has ten or more counts. The CDR3 spells CASSGQGQETQYF. The DNA of the CDR3 is TGTGCCAGCAGCGGACAGGGACAAGAGACCCAGTACTTC. The chain is built from TRBV7-9 and TRBJ2-5; 8 bases agree with TRBD1. CDR3 length: 13 amino acids. From germline, CDR1 is SEHNR and CDR2 FQNEAQ (reference sequence). The J segment lost 2 bases and the V segment lost 5 bases, leaving 1 base of the junction unmatched.

This clonotype was picked up many times. The CDR3 reads CASSFPLGGSHLYNEQFF. The CDR3 DNA sequence: TGTGCCAGCAGCTTCCCCCTGGGGGGAAGCCACCTTTACAATGAGCAGTTCTTC. The chain combines TRBV7-2 with TRBJ2-1; D possibly corresponds to TRBD2 (6 bases). Trimming cost V 3 bases and J 4 bases, with 22 bases left between them. The CDR3 has 18 residues. Germline V lookup: CDR1 SGHTA, CDR2 FQGNSA.

This clonotype was counted between two and nine times. The chain carries TRBV7-9 and TRBJ1-5; 10 nucleotides line up with TRBD1. Losses at the gene ends were 2 bases for V and 1 base for J; bases not matched to a gene: 5. Germline loops: CDR1 SEHNR, CDR2 FQNEAQ (reference sequence). The CDR3 contains 17 residues. The CDR3 DNA sequence: TGTGCCAGCAGCTTAACGACAGGGGGCGTCAGCAATCAGCCCCAGCATTTT. Amino acid sequence: CASSLTTGGVSNQPQHF. The variable domain in full, completed from reference TRBV7-9 and TRBJ1-5, reads DTGVSQNPRHKITKRGQNVTFRCDPISEHNRLYWYRQTLGQGPEFLTYFQNEAQLEKSRLLSDRFSAERPKGSFSTLEIQRTEQGDSAMYLCASSLTTGGVSNQPQHFGDGTRLSIL.

The sample holds many counts of this clonotype. This sequence joins TRBV9 and TRBJ2-7; TRBD2 matches 8 bases. CDR3 size: 16 residues. Losses at the gene ends were 3 bases for V and 2 bases for J; bases not matched to a gene: 10. The germline gives CDR1 SGDLS, CDR2 YYNGEE. The CDR3 DNA is TGTGCCAGCAGCGGCGGGGGGCCCCGGCAAGCCTACGAGCAGTACTTC. Translated, it gives CASSGGGPRQAYEQYF.

This chain uses TRBV2 with TRBJ1-1; D is unclear. This CDR3 spans 14 amino acids. Trimming cost V 4 bases and J 0 bases, with 9 bases left between them. In germline, CDR1 is SNHLY, CDR2 FYNNEI. As DNA, the CDR3 is TGTGCCAGCAGTGTGATACAAATGAACACTGAAGCTTTCTTT. Protein product: CASSVIQMNTEAFF.

This clonotype was counted many times. The J gene is TRBJ2-3, the V gene TRBV5-1, with TRBD2 identical over 13 bases. Germline loops: CDR1 SGHRS, CDR2 YFSETQ. With 3 bases clipped from V and 3 bases from J, the junction kept 4 bases outside the gene matches. CDR3 length equals 16 residues. CDR3 sequence reads: CASSSLLAGGTDTQYF. CDR3 DNA: TGCGCCAGCAGCTCCCTACTAGCGGGGGGGACAGATACGCAGTATTTT.

This clonotype has at least ten counts. The rearrangement links TRBV12-3 or TRBV12-4 to TRBJ1-2, with D maybe TRBD1 (5 bases). The CDR3 spans 13 residues. Deletions cut 5 bases from V and 7 bases from J, with 14 bases between. The CDR3 coding sequence is TGTGCCAGCAGTCCGGGGCCCCGGGGTGGCTACACCTTC. Its protein product is CASSPGPRGGYTF.

This clonotype was seen many times. The rearrangement links TRBV29-1 to TRBJ2-1; TRBD1 is a possible D gene (5 bases). This CDR3 spans 11 amino acids. V gave up 7 bases and J gave up 4 bases, with 8 bases separating them. The germline CDR1 and CDR2 sequences are SQVTM and ANQGSEA. The CDR3 bases are TGCAGCGCGGACAAGTACAATGAGCAGTTCTTC. Its protein is CSADKYNEQFF.

This clonotype was picked up many times. The V and J genes are TRBV18 and TRBJ1-3, with unresolved D. Trimming took 7 bases from V and 0 from J, leaving 13 bases between them. Germline loops: CDR1 KGHSH, CDR2 LQKENI. The CDR3 extends over 15 amino acids. The CDR3 DNA reads TGTGCCAGCTTATCCCGGGCCTCCTCTGGAAACACCATATATTTT. The encoded protein is CASLSRASSGNTIYF.

This clonotype was observed many times. The genes are TRBV7-3 and TRBJ1-6; weak D call: TRBD1 (6 bases). The CDR3 is 16 residues long. Trimming left V 0 bases short and J 7 bases short, with 13 bases between. Germline V gene lookup returns CDR1 SGHTA and CDR2 FQGTGA. The chain's CDR3 is CASSLTSQGMNSPLHF. The DNA for the CDR3 is TGTGCCAGCAGCTTAACGTCGCAGGGGATGAATTCACCCCTCCACTTT.